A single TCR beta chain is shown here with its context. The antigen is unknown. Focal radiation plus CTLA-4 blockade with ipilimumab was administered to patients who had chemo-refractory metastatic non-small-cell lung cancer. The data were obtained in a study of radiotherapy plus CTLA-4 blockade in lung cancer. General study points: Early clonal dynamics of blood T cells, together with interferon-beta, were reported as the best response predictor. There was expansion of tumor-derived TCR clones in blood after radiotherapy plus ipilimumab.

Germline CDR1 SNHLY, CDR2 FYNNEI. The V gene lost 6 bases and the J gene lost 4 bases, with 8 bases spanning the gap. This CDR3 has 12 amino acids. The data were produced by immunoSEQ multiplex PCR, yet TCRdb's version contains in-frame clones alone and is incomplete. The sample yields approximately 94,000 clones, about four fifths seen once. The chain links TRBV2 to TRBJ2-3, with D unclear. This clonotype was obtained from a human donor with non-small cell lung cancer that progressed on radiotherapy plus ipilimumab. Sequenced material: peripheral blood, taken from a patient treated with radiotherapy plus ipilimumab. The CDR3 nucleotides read TGTGCCAGCAGCTCCTTAGCAGATACGCAGTATTTT. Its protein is CASSSLADTQYF.